This T cell receptor beta chain derives from a study of cytomegalovirus exposure and HLA in healthy donors. 13 Jbeta primers and 60 Vbeta primers were used for the PCR. Here immunoSEQ multiplex PCR was the method, and the copy in TCRdb shows in-frame clones only, minus some. The sample contains 130,000 or so clones, 70% to 80% of which appear only once. Between the trimmed V and J ends, which lost 4 bases and 5 bases, there was a span of 18 bases. Germline CDR1 reads SGHRS; CDR2 reads YFSETQ. The CDR3 covers 16 residues. The chain joins TRBV5-1 to TRBJ1-4; TRBD1 is a possible D gene (6 bases). The sequenced sample consisted of PBMCs. The TCR originated in a man in his fifties or sixties in good health and CMV-seronegative. The CDR3 DNA reads as TGCGCCAGCAGCCCCTCCTCACAGGGCTCGAATGAAAAACTGTTTTTT. Translating gives CASSPSSQGSNEKLFF.